There are a few counts of the clone carrying this T cell receptor beta chain. These data belong to a study of blood T cell repertoires in COVID-19. Study information: Samples taken during acute and convalescent COVID-19 were collected in the United States, Italy and Spain. Sample material is recorded as cDNA or gDNA derived from T cells, B-cell-depleted T cells, or PBMCs.

Authors' analysis steps: The authors estimated nucleated cell counts from reference gene primer amplification. Assay used: immunoSEQ multiplex PCR; TCRdb lists only in-frame clones, some missing. V and J calls and clone size are those listed in that table; D and trimming were worked out from the DNA. The sample has 150,000 to 200,000 clones; approximately 90% are singletons. This CDR3 has 14 residues. Germline assignment: CDR1 MNHEY and CDR2 SMNVEV (reference sequence). Trimming stripped 5 bases from V and 4 bases from J, with 14 bases between. J is TRBJ1-2 and V is TRBV27; D unresolved. The sequencing sample was made of peripheral blood. The sequence came from a man aged 35 to 55 with active or convalescent COVID-19. The CDR3 sequence is CASSPTGFFYGYTF. For the CDR3, the DNA is TGTGCCAGCAGTCCTACGGGATTTTTCTATGGCTACACCTTC.